This TCR beta chain was observed in a study of T cell repertoires in cytomegalovirus infection. The overall study: CMV epitopes that were recently identified and HLA-C-restricted were used alongside well-studied HLA-B-restricted ones. Public TCR beta signatures marked donors with CMV infection and the matching HLA. Notes on the study in general: HLA-C-restricted, CMV-specific TCR beta clonotypes were dominant ex vivo.

This clonotype is a singleton in its sample. Its specificity is not known. Germline CDR1 is ENHRY and CDR2 is SYGVKD. The V gene lost 2 bases and the J gene lost 1 base, with 7 bases spanning the gap. The CDR3 runs 14 residues. TCRdb reprocessed the reads with MiXCR, giving one entry per CDR3 protein. The repertoire consists of around 500,000 distinct CDR3 sequences, with under 45% occurring once and the leading ten covering approximately 40%. V and J are TRBV10-3 and TRBJ2-3; D is unclear. The clonotype comes from a human donor in good health (CMV status not recorded). Some clones in this sample may be carry-over from other donors' samples. The sample consisted of cultured PBMCs, taken from culture after CMV antigen stimulation. CDR3 sequence (DNA): TGTGCCATCAGTGAGGGTTATGGCACAGATACGCAGTATTTT. Translated, it gives CAISEGYGTDTQYF.